This T cell receptor beta chain was retrieved from a study of T cell responses to AZD1222 COVID-19 vaccine. Produced via immunoSEQ multiplex PCR; TCRdb's table is partial and in-frame only. The data show tens of thousands of clones, nearly 90% seen once. V was shortened by 5 bases and J by 2 bases, with 13 bases between the two germline ends. In germline, CDR1 is SGHAT, CDR2 FQNNGV. This CDR3 spans 14 amino acids. The sample holds one count of this clone. The specimen comprised peripheral blood, sampled on day 0 of AZD1222 vaccination. This rearrangement joins TRBV11-2 to TRBJ2-7, with D uncertain. The receptor was derived from an adult in good health. As DNA, the CDR3 is TGTGCCAGCAGCCCCGGTGGCAGACCCTACGAGCAGTACTTC. Its translation is CASSPGGRPYEQYF. Full variable domain (missing parts from reference TRBV11-2 and TRBJ2-7): EAGVAQSPRYKIIEKRQSVAFWCNPISGHATLYWYQQILGQGPKLLIQFQNNGVVDDSQLPKDRFSAERLKGVDSTLKIQPAKLEDSAVYLCASSPGGRPYEQYFGPGTRLTVT.